Below, 29 T cell receptor beta chains from the same sample are listed, as sequenced in a study of T cell responses to AZD1222 COVID-19 vaccine. Sequenced by immunoSEQ multiplex PCR; TCRdb stores in-frame clones only, minus some. The data contain 150,000 to 200,000 clones, roughly nine tenths of them singletons. The specimen was peripheral blood, collected 28 days after the second AZD1222 dose. The origin of the receptors is an adult who received the AZD1222 COVID-19 vaccine.

The chain joins TRBV21-1 to TRBJ2-2; TRBD2 is the table's D call and was not checked against the DNA. TRBV21-1 constitutes a pseudogene. The CDR3 is made up of 18 amino acids. The CDR3, as DNA: TGTGCCAGCAGCAAACCTCGGCGCCTAGCGGGTGACAGCGGGGAGCTGTTTTTT. Its protein is CASSKPRRLAGDSGELFF.

This clone occurred a few times. The genes are TRBV5-1 and TRBJ1-4; no firm D call. The germline CDR1 and CDR2 sequences are SGHRS and YFSETQ. The CDR3 contains 13 residues. Trimming shortened V by 4 bases and J by 8 bases, and 12 bases separated the two germline ends. The CDR3 loop is CASSDYLMEKLFF. The CDR3 bases are TGCGCCAGCAGCGACTACTTAATGGAAAAACTGTTTTTT.

This rearrangement joins TRBV18 to TRBJ2-1; TRBD2 matches 9 bases. The J segment lost 0 bases and the V segment lost 4 bases, leaving 13 bases of the junction unmatched. This CDR3 spans 19 amino acids. Per germline, CDR1 KGHSH and CDR2 LQKENI. The CDR3, as DNA: TGTGCCAGCTCACAGTCCAAGGGTCTAGCGGGGAACTCCTACAATGAGCAGTTCTTC. This translates into CASSQSKGLAGNSYNEQFF. Using reference TRBV18 and TRBJ2-1 for the parts outside the CDR3, the full variable domain is NAGVMQNPRHLVRRRGQEARLRCSPMKGHSHVYWYRQLPEEGLKFMVYLQKENIIDESGMPKERFSAEFPKEGPSILRIQQVVRGDSAAYFCASSQSKGLAGNSYNEQFFGPGTRLTVL.

The chain couples TRBV9 to TRBJ1-4, with TRBD1 identical over 10 bases. V trimming: 4 bases; J trimming: 7 bases; junction bases outside the gene matches: 7. The V gene's germline CDR1 is SGDLS and CDR2 YYNGEE. This CDR3 has 15 amino acids. The CDR3 reads CASSPRQGAGEKLFF. CDR3 nucleotide sequence: TGTGCCAGCAGCCCCAGACAGGGGGCGGGTGAAAAACTGTTTTTT. The whole variable domain, remainder taken from reference TRBV9 and TRBJ1-4, is DSGVTQTPKHLITATGQRVTLRCSPRSGDLSVYWYQQSLDQGLQFLIQYYNGEERAKGNILERFSAQQFPDLHSELNLSSLELGDSALYFCASSPRQGAGEKLFFGSGTQLSVL.

V and J are TRBV14 and TRBJ1-2; D not certain. V gave up 1 base and J gave up 7 bases, with 10 bases separating them. The CDR3 spans 13 residues. Per the germline V gene, CDR1 is SGHDN and CDR2 is FVKESK. The CDR3 nucleotides read TGTGCCAGCAGCCAAGTGAGGCGGTCTGGCTACACCTTC. Translation gives CASSQVRRSGYTF.

This clone was recorded once. The chain uses TRBV4-3 and TRBJ1-1, with D perhaps TRBD1 (6 bases). The germline V and J ends were trimmed by 2 bases and 7 bases, with 11 bases remaining between them. CDR1 and CDR2 from the germline V gene are LGHNA and YSLEER. This CDR3 has 13 amino acids. The CDR3 sequence: CASSQLLGGEAFF. DNA of the CDR3: TGCGCCAGCAGCCAACTCCTAGGGGGTGAAGCTTTCTTT.

The V call is TRBV12-3 or TRBV12-4, the J call TRBJ1-1; unclear D gene. The V gene lost 7 bases and the J gene lost 2 bases, with 5 bases spanning the gap. The CDR3 contains 11 residues. CDR3: CASTENTEAFF. The CDR3 DNA is TGTGCCAGCACCGAAAACACTGAAGCTTTCTTT.

V gene TRBV7-6 combines with J gene TRBJ1-4, with TRBD1 matching 10 bases. In germline, CDR1 is SGHVS, CDR2 FNYEAQ. The CDR3 extends over 18 amino acids. V shed 5 bases, J shed 1 base, and the junction held 10 bases outside the gene matches. The CDR3 nucleotides are TGTGCCAGCAGCCCCGAGACAGGGGGCCCAGTAACTAATGAAAAACTGTTTTTT. Protein: CASSPETGGPVTNEKLFF.

The V and J genes are TRBV6-6 and TRBJ2-5; D gene uncertain. Per germline, CDR1 MNHNY and CDR2 SVGAGI (reference sequence). The CDR3 contains 12 residues. V was shortened by 4 bases and J by 5 bases, with 8 bases between the two germline ends. The DNA of the CDR3 is TGTGCCAGCAGTTCGTCATCGGAGACCCAGTACTTC. Protein sequence: CASSSSSETQYF.

The chain couples TRBV5-1 to TRBJ2-5; D is unclear. Trimming took 0 bases from V and 1 from J, leaving 7 bases between them. The CDR3 extends over 14 amino acids. Germline assignment: CDR1 SGHRS and CDR2 YFSETQ. The CDR3 protein is CASSLATSQETQYF. For the CDR3, the DNA is TGCGCCAGCAGCTTGGCCACAAGCCAAGAGACCCAGTACTTC.

The chain carries TRBV6-5 and TRBJ1-5, with 9 nucleotides matching TRBD1. The junction had 3 bases not matched to a gene; V was cut back by 6 bases and J by 0 bases. CDR1 is MNHEY, CDR2 SVGAGI, per germline. This CDR3 region has 15 residues. The CDR3 bases are TGTGCCAGCAGCCTGACAGGGGGTAGCAATCAGCCCCAGCATTTT. Its translation: CASSLTGGSNQPQHF.

V gene TRBV7-9 combines with J gene TRBJ2-2; 8 bases are shared with TRBD2. V lost 5 bases to trimming and J lost 4 bases; unmatched junction nucleotides: 12. The CDR3 covers 17 residues. Per germline, CDR1 SEHNR and CDR2 FQNEAQ (reference sequence). The CDR3 coding sequence is TGTGCCAGCAGCCCACTCAGCGGGAGTTCGGTCACCGGGGAGCTGTTTTTT. This translates into CASSPLSGSSVTGELFF.

In DNA form, the CDR3 reads TGTGCCAGCAGCTGGGGGGCGGAGAACACTGAAGCTTTCTTT. This gives the protein CASSWGAENTEAFF. The V and J genes are TRBV7-9 and TRBJ1-1, with TRBD1 as a possible D gene (6 bases). The ends were cut back, 4 bases at V and 1 base at J, with 10 bases in the middle. Germline V gene data show CDR1 as SEHNR and CDR2 as FQNEAQ (reference sequence). This CDR3 spans 14 amino acids.

The gene calls are TRBV27 and TRBJ2-7, with 12 bases aligning to TRBD2. CDR3 length: 15 residues. J gave up 7 bases and V 6 bases, and 10 bases lay outside the gene matches. Germline V gene data show CDR1 as MNHEY and CDR2 as SMNVEV (reference sequence). The CDR3 DNA is TGTGCCAGCAGCCACCGACTAGCGGGAGAGGGGGAGCAGTACTTC. Translated: CASSHRLAGEGEQYF.

This clone was detected only once. This chain joins TRBV27 and TRBJ2-7, with 8 bases that match TRBD1. CDR1 MNHEY and CDR2 SMNVEV come from the germline V gene (reference sequence). This CDR3 is 16 amino acids long. J was trimmed by 7 bases and V by 1 base; bases with no gene match: 12. In DNA, the CDR3 is TGTGCCAGCAGTTTATGGGCCGGGACAGGAACAATTGAGCAGTACTTC. Encoded protein: CASSLWAGTGTIEQYF.

This chain uses TRBV28 with TRBJ2-1; 8 bases line up with TRBD1. The J segment lost 4 bases and the V segment lost 4 bases, leaving 12 bases of the junction unmatched. Per the germline V gene, CDR1 is MDHEN and CDR2 is SYDVKM. This CDR3 has 17 residues. This chain's CDR3 is CASSSSYDRGPYNEQFF. As DNA, the CDR3 is TGTGCCAGCAGTTCTTCCTATGACAGGGGCCCTTACAATGAGCAGTTCTTC.

In this sample, this clone turned up a few times. This chain connects TRBV2 to TRBJ1-2; D is unresolved. Germline V CDR1 and CDR2: SNHLY, FYNNEI. Trimming removed 5 bases at V and 6 bases at J, with 10 bases between. This CDR3 has 12 residues. Written as DNA, the CDR3 is TGTGCCAGCAGTCCGGAGGATGATGGCTACACCTTC. Its translation is CASSPEDDGYTF.

The rearrangement joins TRBV3-1 (or the pseudogene TRBV3-2) to TRBJ1-3; no clear D. CDR1 is LGHDT and CDR2 is YNNKEL in the germline V gene (reference sequence). The V and J ends lost 0 bases and 5 bases respectively, with 2 bases between them. The CDR3 is made up of 12 amino acids. The chain's CDR3 is CASSQDRNTIYF. DNA of the CDR3: TGTGCCAGCAGCCAAGATCGAAACACCATATATTTT.

The chain has TRBV11-2 and TRBJ2-7, with D perhaps TRBD2 (5 bases). This CDR3 comprises 14 residues. V lost 1 base and J lost 3, with 10 bases in between. The germline V gene has CDR1 SGHAT and CDR2 FQNNGV. The CDR3 nucleotides read TGTGCCAGCAGCTTAGGTATAGGGAGCTACGAGCAGTACTTC. This translates into CASSLGIGSYEQYF.

The rearrangement uses TRBV27 and TRBJ1-5, with D maybe TRBD1 (5 bases). Germline V CDR1 and CDR2: MNHEY, SMNVEV (reference sequence). This CDR3 spans 14 amino acids. V was trimmed by 0 bases and J by 3 bases, leaving 6 bases between them. DNA of the CDR3: TGTGCCAGCAGTTTATCTGGGGCCAATCAGCCCCAGCATTTT. It is translated as CASSLSGANQPQHF.

This CDR3 reads CATSTLLNTEAFF. CDR3 in DNA: TGTGCCACCAGCACCCTTTTGAACACTGAAGCTTTCTTT. The chain carries TRBV15 and TRBJ1-1, with no clear D. Trimming took 4 bases from V and 0 from J, leaving 6 bases between them. CDR1 is LNHNV, CDR2 YYDKDF, per germline (reference sequence). CDR3 length: 13 amino acids. Complete variable domain (other parts from reference TRBV15 and TRBJ1-1): DAMVIQNPRYQVTQFGKPVTLSCSQTLNHNVMYWYQQKSSQAPKLLFHYYDKDFNNEADTPDNFQSRRPNTSFCFLDIRSPGLGDTAMYLCATSTLLNTEAFFGQGTRLTVV.

The table lists this clone with a count of one. V usage is TRBV11-2 and J usage is TRBJ1-5; TRBD1 agrees at 7 bases. V shed 8 bases, J shed 13 bases, and the junction held 8 bases outside the gene matches. The germline CDR1 and CDR2 sequences are SGHAT and FQNNGV. CDR3 size: 11 residues. The chain's CDR3 is CASGDSDVQHF. DNA of the CDR3: TGTGCCAGCGGGGACAGCGACGTTCAGCATTTT.

The chain uses TRBV20-1 and TRBJ2-1, with TRBD2 as a possible D gene (5 bases). The V gene lost 3 bases and the J gene lost 8 bases, with 8 bases spanning the gap. The CDR3 is 11 residues long. The germline CDR1 and CDR2 sequences are DFQATT and SNEGSKA (reference sequence). The CDR3, as DNA: TGCAGTGCTAGGAAGGGAGATGAGCAGTTCTTC. This translates into CSARKGDEQFF.

The rearrangement joins TRBV29-1 to TRBJ1-1; the D is unclear. CDR3 length: 12 amino acids. V gave up 7 bases and J gave up 4 bases, with 13 bases separating them. The germline CDR1 and CDR2 sequences are SQVTM and ANQGSEA. The CDR3 sequence is CSASGHGTEAFF. In DNA form, the CDR3 reads TGCAGCGCCAGCGGTCACGGCACTGAAGCTTTCTTT.

The CDR3 reads CASSPTAASSGNTIYF. The CDR3 DNA follows: TGTGCCAGCTCACCCACAGCCGCCAGCTCTGGAAACACCATATATTTT. V usage is TRBV18 and J usage is TRBJ1-3, with unresolved D. There are 16 residues in the CDR3. The V gene lost 3 bases and the J gene lost 0 bases, with 12 bases spanning the gap. Germline V gives CDR1 KGHSH, CDR2 LQKENI.

This chain joins TRBV29-1 and TRBJ2-3; 11 bases agree with TRBD2. This CDR3 has 16 amino acids. In germline, CDR1 is SQVTM, CDR2 ANQGSEA. The V gene end was trimmed by 7 bases and the J gene end by 4 bases; junction bases not matched to a gene: 13. The DNA for the CDR3 is TGCAGCGCCCCAAACCCGACTAGCGGGATCCCAGATACGCAGTATTTT. Residues: CSAPNPTSGIPDTQYF.

The V gene is TRBV6-2 or TRBV6-3, the J gene TRBJ1-1; 7 bases match TRBD1. CDR3 length equals 14 residues. V gave up 6 bases and J gave up 3 bases; unmatched junction bases: 7. Germline CDR1 MNHEY, CDR2 SVGEGT. The CDR3 loop reads CASSNSQGYTEAFF. In nucleotides, the CDR3 is TGTGCCAGCAGCAACTCACAGGGGTACACTGAAGCTTTCTTT.

V usage is TRBV4-2 and J usage is TRBJ1-2, with D unresolved. V lost 6 bases and J 0 bases, leaving 11 bases between the germline ends. The CDR3 has 14 amino acids. Germline CDR1 LGHNA, CDR2 YNFKEQ. Here the CDR3 reads CASSLTRPNYGYTF. CDR3 nucleotide sequence: TGTGCCAGCAGTCTCACAAGGCCTAACTATGGCTACACCTTC.

This CDR3 is CASSTLAGGQDEQFF. For the CDR3, the DNA is TGTGCCAGCTCGACACTAGCGGGGGGCCAGGATGAGCAGTTCTTC. This chain connects TRBV18 to TRBJ2-1, with TRBD2 matching over 12 bases. Trimming at V came to 6 bases and at J to 8 bases, leaving 8 bases not matched to a gene. The CDR3 is 15 amino acids. Germline assignment: CDR1 KGHSH and CDR2 LQKENI.